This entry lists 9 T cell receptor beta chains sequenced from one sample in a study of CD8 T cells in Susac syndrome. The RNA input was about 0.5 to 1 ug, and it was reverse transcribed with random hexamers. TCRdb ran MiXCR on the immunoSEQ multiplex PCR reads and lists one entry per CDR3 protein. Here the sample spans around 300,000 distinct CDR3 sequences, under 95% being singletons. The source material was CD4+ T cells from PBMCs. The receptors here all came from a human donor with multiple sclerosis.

The CDR3 is CASSRTGKDQPQHF. CDR3 in DNA: TGTGCCAGCTCACGGACAGGAAAGGATCAGCCCCAGCATTTT. The gene calls are TRBV18 and TRBJ1-5, with 7 bases identical to TRBD1. The CDR3 runs to 14 residues. Germline V gene lookup returns CDR1 KGHSH and CDR2 LQKENI. V was clipped by 4 bases and J by 5 bases; unmatched bases: 5.

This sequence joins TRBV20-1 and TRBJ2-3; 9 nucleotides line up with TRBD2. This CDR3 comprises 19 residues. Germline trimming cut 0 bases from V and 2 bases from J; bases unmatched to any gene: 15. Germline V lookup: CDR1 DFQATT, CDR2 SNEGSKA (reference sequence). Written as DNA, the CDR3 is TGCAGTGCTAGAGACCTTTATGCCCGAGCGGGAGGCCCCACAGATACGCAGTATTTT. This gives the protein CSARDLYARAGGPTDTQYF.

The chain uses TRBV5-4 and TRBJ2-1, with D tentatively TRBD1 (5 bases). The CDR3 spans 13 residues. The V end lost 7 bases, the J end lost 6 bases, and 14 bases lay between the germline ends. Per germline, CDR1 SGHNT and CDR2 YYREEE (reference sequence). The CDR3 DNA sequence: TGTGCCAGCGGGGCAGGGTTCCCCAATGAGCAGTTCTTC. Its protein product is CASGAGFPNEQFF. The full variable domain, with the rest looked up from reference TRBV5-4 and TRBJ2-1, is ETGVTQSPTHLIKTRGQQVTLRCSSQSGHNTVSWYQQALGQGPQFIFQYYREEENGRGNFPPRFSGLQFPNYSSELNVNALELDDSALYLCASGAGFPNEQFFGPGTRLTVL.

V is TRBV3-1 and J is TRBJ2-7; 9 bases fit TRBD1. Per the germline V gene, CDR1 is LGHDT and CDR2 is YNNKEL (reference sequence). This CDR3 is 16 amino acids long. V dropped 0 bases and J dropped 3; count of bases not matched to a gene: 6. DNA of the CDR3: TGTGCCAGCAGCCAAGAGTGGACAGGGGCAATCTACGAGCAGTACTTC. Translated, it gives CASSQEWTGAIYEQYF.

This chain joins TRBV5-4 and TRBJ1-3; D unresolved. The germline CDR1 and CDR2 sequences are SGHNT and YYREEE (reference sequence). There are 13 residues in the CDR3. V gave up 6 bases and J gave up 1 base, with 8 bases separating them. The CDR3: CASTSGSGNTIYF. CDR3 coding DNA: TGTGCCAGCACCTCCGGATCTGGAAACACCATATATTTT.

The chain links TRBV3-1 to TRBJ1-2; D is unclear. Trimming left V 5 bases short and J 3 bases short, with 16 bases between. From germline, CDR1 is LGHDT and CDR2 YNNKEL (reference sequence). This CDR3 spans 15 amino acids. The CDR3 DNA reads TGTGCCAGCAGCGAAACCGTCGGAGAGTACTATGGCTACACCTTC. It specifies CASSETVGEYYGYTF.

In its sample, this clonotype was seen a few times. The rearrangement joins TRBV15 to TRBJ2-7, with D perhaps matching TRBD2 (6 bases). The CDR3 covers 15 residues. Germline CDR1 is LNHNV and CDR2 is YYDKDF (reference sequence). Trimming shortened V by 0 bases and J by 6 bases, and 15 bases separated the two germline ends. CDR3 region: CATSRDRSGGTEQYF. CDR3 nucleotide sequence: TGTGCCACCAGCAGAGATAGGTCAGGCGGGACCGAGCAGTACTTC. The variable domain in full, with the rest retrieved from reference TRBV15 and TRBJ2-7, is DAMVIQNPRYQVTQFGKPVTLSCSQTLNHNVMYWYQQKSSQAPKLLFHYYDKDFNNEADTPDNFQSRRPNTSFCFLDIRSPGLGDTAMYLCATSRDRSGGTEQYFGPGTRLTVT.

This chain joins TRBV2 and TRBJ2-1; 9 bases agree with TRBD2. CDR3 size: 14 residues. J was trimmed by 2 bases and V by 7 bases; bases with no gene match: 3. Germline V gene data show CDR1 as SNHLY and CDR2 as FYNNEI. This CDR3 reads CASISGRTYNEQFF. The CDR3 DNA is TGTGCCAGCATTAGCGGGAGAACCTACAATGAGCAGTTCTTC.

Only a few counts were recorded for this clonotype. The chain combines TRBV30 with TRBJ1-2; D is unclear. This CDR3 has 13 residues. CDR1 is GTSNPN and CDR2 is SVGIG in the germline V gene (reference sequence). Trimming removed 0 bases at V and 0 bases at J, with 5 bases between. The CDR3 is CAWSVRPNYGYTF. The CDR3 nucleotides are TGTGCCTGGAGTGTCCGACCTAACTATGGCTACACCTTC.